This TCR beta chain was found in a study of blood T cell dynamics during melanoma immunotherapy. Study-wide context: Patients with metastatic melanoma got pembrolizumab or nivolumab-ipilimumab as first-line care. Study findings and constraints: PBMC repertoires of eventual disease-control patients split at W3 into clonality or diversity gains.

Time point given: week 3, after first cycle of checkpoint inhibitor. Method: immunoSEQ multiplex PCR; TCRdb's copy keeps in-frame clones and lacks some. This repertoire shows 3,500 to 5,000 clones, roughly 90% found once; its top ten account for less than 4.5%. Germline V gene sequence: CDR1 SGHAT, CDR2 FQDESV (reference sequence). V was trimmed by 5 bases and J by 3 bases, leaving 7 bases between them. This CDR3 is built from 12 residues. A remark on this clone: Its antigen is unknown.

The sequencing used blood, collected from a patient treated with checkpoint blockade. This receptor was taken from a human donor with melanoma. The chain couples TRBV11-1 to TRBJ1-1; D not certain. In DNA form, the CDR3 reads TGTGCCAGCAGCCCCCGGGACACTGAAGCTTTCTTT. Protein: CASSPRDTEAFF.